This is a list of T cell receptor beta chains from one sample in a study of blood T cell repertoires in COVID-19. Produced via immunoSEQ multiplex PCR; TCRdb's table is partial and in-frame only. The sample includes more than 250,000 clones, about 85% of them seen just once. Source material: PBMCs or T cells enriched from blood (not recorded which). These receptors originate from a young woman who had recovered from COVID-19. The CDR3 runs from the conserved cysteine through the conserved F or W. The D gene is left open where the match is weak. The size of a clone is reported for some rows only, either as once, few or many, or as a class for expanded clones.

D | length | size | J | V | DNA | CDR3
TRBD1 | 13 | - | TRBJ1-2 | TRBV5-4 | TGTGCCAGCAGCTCTACAGGGGGCAAAGGCTACACCTTC | CASSSTGGKGYTF
- | 15 | - | TRBJ1-1 | TRBV5-4 | TGTGCCAGCAGCTCGGAGGGCTTCATGAACACTGAAGCTTTCTTT | CASSSEGFMNTEAFF
- | 12 | - | TRBJ1-2 | TRBV5-1 | TGCGCCAGCAGTTCTCAGGGAAACGGCTACACCTTC | CASSSQGNGYTF
- | 15 | - | TRBJ2-2 | TRBV7-9 | TGTGCCAGCAGCTTAGCGGGACTGAACACCGGGGAGCTGTTTTTT | CASSLAGLNTGELFF
- | 13 | - | TRBJ1-2 | TRBV30 | TGTGCCTGGAGAGGGGTTGTAGGCTATGGCTACACCTTC | CAWRGVVGYGYTF
- | 15 | - | TRBJ1-1 | TRBV30 | TGTGCCTGGAGGGAGAAGGGGGTAACAAACACTGAAGCTTTCTTT | CAWREKGVTNTEAFF
- | 17 | - | TRBJ1-6 | TRBV9 | TGTGCCAGCAGCGTAACGGAGGGTGGCTCCTATAATTCACCCCTCCACTTT | CASSVTEGGSYNSPLHF
- | 15 | - | TRBJ2-7 | TRBV14 | TGTGCCAGCAGCCAAGATGGGCGACAGCTTCCCGAGCAGTACTTC | CASSQDGRQLPEQYF
- | 14 | - | TRBJ2-7 | TRBV27 | TGTGCCAGCAGTGAGGGGGGGAAAACCTACGAGCAGTACTTC | CASSEGGKTYEQYF
TRBD2 | 17 | - | TRBJ2-7 | TRBV12-5 | TGTGCTAGTGGTAAGGGACTAGCGGGGGACAGCTCCTACGAGCAGTACTTC | CASGKGLAGDSSYEQYF
- | 13 | - | TRBJ1-1 | TRBV10-2 | TGCGCCAGCAGTTTTTTCGGGAGCACTGAAGCTTTCTTT | CASSFFGSTEAFF
TRBD2 | 16 | - | TRBJ2-1 | TRBV9 | TGTGCCAGCAGCTCCCCCCGGGGGGGTATTGACAATGAGCAGTTCTTC | CASSSPRGGIDNEQFF
TRBD1 | 16 | - | TRBJ1-1 | TRBV5-1 | TGCGCCAGCAGCCTACGGGACAGGGTAGTTGACACTGAAGCTTTCTTT | CASSLRDRVVDTEAFF
TRBD1 | 14 | - | TRBJ1-5 | TRBV11-2 | TGTGCCAGCAGCCCCGGGACAGGGTTCCAGCCCCAGCATTTT | CASSPGTGFQPQHF
- | 14 | once | TRBJ2-7 | TRBV4-2 | TGTGCCAGCAGCCAGGGGCAGGGCTCCTACGAGCAGTACTTC | CASSQGQGSYEQYF
TRBD1 | 14 | once | TRBJ1-4 | TRBV19 | TGTGCCAGTATCGGGGACAGGCGTAATGAAAAACTGTTTTTT | CASIGDRRNEKLFF
- | 13 | - | TRBJ2-1 | TRBV6-6 | TGTGCCAGCACGATGGGCCCCTACAATGAGCAGTTCTTC | CASTMGPYNEQFF
- | 12 | - | TRBJ1-4 | TRBV6-5 | TGTGCCAGCGCCGGAACTAATGAAAAACTGTTTTTT | CASAGTNEKLFF
- | 14 | - | TRBJ2-1 | TRBV7-9 | TGTGCCAGCAGCCCCCTGAGGTCGTCGGCTGAGCAGTTCTTC | CASSPLRSSAEQFF
- | 14 | - | TRBJ1-3 | TRBV6-2/TRBV6-3 | TGTGCCAGCAGCCCCACCGGTCCTGGAAACACCATATATTTT | CASSPTGPGNTIYF
- | 16 | - | TRBJ2-5 | TRBV9 | TGTGCCAGCAGCGTAGATGGCGGGTTAAGCCAAGAGACCCAGTACTTC | CASSVDGGLSQETQYF
TRBD2 | 16 | - | TRBJ2-2 | TRBV9 | TGTGCCAGCAGCGTAGATATTAGCGGGGGAGGCGGGGAGCTGTTTTTT | CASSVDISGGGGELFF